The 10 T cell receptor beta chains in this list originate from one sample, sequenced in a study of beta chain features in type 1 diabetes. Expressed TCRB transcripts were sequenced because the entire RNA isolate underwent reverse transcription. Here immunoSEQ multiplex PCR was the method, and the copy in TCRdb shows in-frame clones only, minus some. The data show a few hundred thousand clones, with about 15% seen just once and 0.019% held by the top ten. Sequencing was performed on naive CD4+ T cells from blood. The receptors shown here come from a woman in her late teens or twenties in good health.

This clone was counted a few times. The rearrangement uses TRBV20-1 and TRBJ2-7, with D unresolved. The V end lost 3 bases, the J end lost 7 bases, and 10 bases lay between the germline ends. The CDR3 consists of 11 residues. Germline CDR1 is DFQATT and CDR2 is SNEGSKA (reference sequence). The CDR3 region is CSARGPGEQYF. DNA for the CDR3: TGCAGTGCTAGGGGCCCTGGAGAGCAGTACTTC.

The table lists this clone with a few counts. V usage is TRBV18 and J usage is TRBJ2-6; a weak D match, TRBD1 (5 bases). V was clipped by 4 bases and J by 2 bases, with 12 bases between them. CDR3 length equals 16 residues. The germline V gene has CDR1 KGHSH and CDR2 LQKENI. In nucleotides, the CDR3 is TGTGCCAGCTCACGTACAGCAGGGACTGGGGCCAACGTCCTGACTTTC. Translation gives CASSRTAGTGANVLTF. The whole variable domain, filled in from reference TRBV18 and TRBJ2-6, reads NAGVMQNPRHLVRRRGQEARLRCSPMKGHSHVYWYRQLPEEGLKFMVYLQKENIIDESGMPKERFSAEFPKEGPSILRIQQVVRGDSAAYFCASSRTAGTGANVLTFGAGSRLTVL.

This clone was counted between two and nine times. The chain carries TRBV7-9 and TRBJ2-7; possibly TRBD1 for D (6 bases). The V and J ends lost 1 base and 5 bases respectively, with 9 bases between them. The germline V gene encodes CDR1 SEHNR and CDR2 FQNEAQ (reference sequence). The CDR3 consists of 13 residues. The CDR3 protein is CASSLVGQNEQYF. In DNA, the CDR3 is TGTGCCAGCAGCTTAGTTGGACAGAACGAGCAGTACTTC.

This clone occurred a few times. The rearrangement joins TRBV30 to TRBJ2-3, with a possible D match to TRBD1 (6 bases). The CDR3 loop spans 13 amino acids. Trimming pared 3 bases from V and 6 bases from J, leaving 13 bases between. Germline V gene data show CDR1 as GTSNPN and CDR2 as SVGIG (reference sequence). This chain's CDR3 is CAWSERTADTQYF. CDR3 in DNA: TGTGCCTGGAGCGAGAGGACAGCCGATACGCAGTATTTT. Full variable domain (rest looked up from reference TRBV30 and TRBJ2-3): SQTIHQWPATLVQPVGSPLSLECTVEGTSNPNLYWYRQAAGRGLQLLFYSVGIGQISSEVPQNLSASRPQDRQFILSSKKLLLSDSGFYLCAWSERTADTQYFGPGTRLTVL.

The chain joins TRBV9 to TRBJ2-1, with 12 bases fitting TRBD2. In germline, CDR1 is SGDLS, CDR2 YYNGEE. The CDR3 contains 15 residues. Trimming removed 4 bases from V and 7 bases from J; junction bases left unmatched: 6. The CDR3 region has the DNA TGTGCCAGCAGCACCGGGACTAGCGGGCAAAATGAGCAGTTCTTC. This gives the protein CASSTGTSGQNEQFF.

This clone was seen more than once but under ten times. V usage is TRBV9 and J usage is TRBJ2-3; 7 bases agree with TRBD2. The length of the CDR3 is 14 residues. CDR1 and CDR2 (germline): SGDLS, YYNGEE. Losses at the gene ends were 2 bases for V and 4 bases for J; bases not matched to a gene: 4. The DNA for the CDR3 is TGTGCCAGCAGCGTCGCGGGAGTGGCAGATACGCAGTATTTT. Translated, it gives CASSVAGVADTQYF.

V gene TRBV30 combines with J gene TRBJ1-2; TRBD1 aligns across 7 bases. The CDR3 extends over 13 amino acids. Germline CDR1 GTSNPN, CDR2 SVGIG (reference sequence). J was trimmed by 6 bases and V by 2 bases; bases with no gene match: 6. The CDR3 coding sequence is TGTGCCTGGAGTAAAGGGACAGCGAATGGCTACACCTTC. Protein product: CAWSKGTANGYTF.

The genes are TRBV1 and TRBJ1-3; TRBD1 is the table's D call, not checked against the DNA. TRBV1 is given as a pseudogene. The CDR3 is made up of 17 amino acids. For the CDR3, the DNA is TGCACCAGCAGGTTGAACAATTCGAGGGGGACCGGAAACACCATATATTTT. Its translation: CTSRLNNSRGTGNTIYF.

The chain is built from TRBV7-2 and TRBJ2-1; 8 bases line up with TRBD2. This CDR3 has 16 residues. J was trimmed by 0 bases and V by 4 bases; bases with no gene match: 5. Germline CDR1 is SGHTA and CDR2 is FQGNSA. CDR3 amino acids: CASSSQTSGSYNEQFF. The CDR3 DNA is TGTGCCAGCAGCTCGCAAACTAGCGGCTCCTACAATGAGCAGTTCTTC.

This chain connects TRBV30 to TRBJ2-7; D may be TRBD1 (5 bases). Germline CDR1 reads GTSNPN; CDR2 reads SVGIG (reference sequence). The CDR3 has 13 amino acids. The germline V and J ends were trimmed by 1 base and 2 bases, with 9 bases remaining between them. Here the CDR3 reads CAWSEDNPYEQYF. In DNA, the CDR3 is TGTGCCTGGAGTGAGGACAATCCCTACGAGCAGTACTTC.